This TCR beta chain originates from a study of cytomegalovirus exposure and HLA in healthy donors. It was with 60 Vbeta and 13 Jbeta primers that the PCR ran. Method: immunoSEQ multiplex PCR; TCRdb's copy keeps in-frame clones and lacks some. The table lists over 100,000 clones, approximately 77% of them singletons, with roughly 1.3% in the top ten. The specimen sequenced was PBMCs. The sequence came from a middle-aged woman in good health and CMV-seronegative.

This CDR3 reads CASSQDPGLAGGPSYNEQFF. The DNA for the CDR3 is TGTGCCAGCAGCCAAGATCCGGGACTAGCGGGGGGGCCGTCCTACAATGAGCAGTTCTTC. The chain is built from TRBV4-2 and TRBJ2-1; 16 nucleotides line up with TRBD2. With V trimmed by 0 bases and J by 1 base, 6 bases remained unmatched. Germline assignment: CDR1 LGHNA and CDR2 YNFKEQ. The CDR3 is 20 amino acids.